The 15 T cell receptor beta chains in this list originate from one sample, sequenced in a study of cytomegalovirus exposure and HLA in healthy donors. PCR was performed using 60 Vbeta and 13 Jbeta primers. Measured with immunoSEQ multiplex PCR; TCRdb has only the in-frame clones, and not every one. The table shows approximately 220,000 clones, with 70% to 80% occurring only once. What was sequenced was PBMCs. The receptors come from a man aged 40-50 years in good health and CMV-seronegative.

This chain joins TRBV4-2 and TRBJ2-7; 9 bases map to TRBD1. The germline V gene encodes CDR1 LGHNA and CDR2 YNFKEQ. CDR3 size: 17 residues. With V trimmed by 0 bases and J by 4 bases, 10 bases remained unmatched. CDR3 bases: TGTGCCAGCAGCCAAGAATGGCTGGGACAGGGAGTTTACGAGCAGTACTTC. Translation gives CASSQEWLGQGVYEQYF.

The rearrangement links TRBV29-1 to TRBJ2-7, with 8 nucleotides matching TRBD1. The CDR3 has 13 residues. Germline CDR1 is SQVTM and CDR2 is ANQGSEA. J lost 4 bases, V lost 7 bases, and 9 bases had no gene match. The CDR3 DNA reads TGCAGCGGTAGTTCCGGGACAGGATACGAGCAGTACTTC. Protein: CSGSSGTGYEQYF.

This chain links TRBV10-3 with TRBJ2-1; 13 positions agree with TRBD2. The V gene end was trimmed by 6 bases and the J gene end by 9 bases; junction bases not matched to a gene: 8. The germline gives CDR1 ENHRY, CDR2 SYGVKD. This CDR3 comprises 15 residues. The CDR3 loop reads CAIRTSGGAFSEQFF. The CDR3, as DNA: TGTGCCATCAGAACTAGCGGGGGGGCCTTTAGTGAGCAGTTCTTC.

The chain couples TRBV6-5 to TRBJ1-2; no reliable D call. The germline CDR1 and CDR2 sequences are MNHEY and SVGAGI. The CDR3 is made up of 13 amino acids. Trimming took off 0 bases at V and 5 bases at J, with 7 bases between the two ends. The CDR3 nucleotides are TGTGCCAGCAGTTACTCGAGAGCATATGGCTACACCTTC. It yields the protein CASSYSRAYGYTF.

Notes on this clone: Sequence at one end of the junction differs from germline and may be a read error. CDR3 nucleotide sequence: TGTTCCAGCAGCCAGCCTCAGGGAAATGGCTACACCTTC. Its translation is CSSSQPQGNGYTF. This rearrangement joins TRBV7-9 to TRBJ1-2, with D perhaps matching TRBD1 (5 bases). Germline V gene lookup returns CDR1 SEHNR and CDR2 FQNEAQ (reference sequence). This CDR3 region has 13 residues.

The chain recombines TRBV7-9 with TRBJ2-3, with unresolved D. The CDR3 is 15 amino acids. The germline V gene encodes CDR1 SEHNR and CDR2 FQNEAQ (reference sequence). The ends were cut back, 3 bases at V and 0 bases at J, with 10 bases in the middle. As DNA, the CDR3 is TGTGCCAGCAGCTTCCAGCGACCAAGCACAGATACGCAGTATTTT. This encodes CASSFQRPSTDTQYF.

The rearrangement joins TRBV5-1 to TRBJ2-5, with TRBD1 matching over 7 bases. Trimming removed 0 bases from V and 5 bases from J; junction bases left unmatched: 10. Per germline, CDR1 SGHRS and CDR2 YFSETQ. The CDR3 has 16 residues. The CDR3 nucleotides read TGCGCCAGCAGCTTGGAGGGGACAGTGGGCAGGGAGACCCAGTACTTC. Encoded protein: CASSLEGTVGRETQYF.

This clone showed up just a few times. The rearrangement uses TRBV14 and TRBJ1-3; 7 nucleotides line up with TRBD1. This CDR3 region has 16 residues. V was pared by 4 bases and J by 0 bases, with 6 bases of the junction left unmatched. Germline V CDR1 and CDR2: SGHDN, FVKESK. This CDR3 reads CASSPLTGISGNTIYF. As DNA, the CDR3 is TGTGCCAGCAGCCCCCTGACAGGGATCTCTGGAAACACCATATATTTT.

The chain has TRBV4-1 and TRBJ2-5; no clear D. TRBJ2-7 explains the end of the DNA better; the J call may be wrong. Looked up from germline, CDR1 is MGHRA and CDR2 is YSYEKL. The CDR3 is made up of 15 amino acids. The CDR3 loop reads CASSQDMGLKYEQYF. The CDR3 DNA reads TGCGCCAGCAGCCAAGATATGGGCTTGAAATACGAGCAGTACTTC.

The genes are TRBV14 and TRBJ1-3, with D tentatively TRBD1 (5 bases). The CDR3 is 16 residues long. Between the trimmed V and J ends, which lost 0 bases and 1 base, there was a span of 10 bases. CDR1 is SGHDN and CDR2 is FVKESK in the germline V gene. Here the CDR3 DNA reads TGTGCCAGCAGCCAAGATGAACAGGTTTCTGGAAACACCATATATTTT. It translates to CASSQDEQVSGNTIYF.

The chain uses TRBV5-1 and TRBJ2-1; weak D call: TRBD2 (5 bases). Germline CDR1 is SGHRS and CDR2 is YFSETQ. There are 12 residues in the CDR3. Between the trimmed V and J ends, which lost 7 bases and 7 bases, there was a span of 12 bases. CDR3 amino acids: CASGLRENEQFF. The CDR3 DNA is TGCGCCAGCGGACTGCGTGAGAATGAGCAGTTCTTC.

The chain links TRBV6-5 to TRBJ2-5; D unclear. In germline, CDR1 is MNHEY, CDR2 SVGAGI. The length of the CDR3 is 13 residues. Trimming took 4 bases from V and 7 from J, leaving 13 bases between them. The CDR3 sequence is CASSFTPGGTQYF. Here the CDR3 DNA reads TGTGCCAGCAGTTTCACCCCAGGTGGGACCCAGTACTTC.

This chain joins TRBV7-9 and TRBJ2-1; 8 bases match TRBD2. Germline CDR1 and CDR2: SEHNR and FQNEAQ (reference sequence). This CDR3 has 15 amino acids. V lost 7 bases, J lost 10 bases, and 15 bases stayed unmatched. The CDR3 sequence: CASILPAGAPEEQFF. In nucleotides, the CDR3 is TGTGCCAGCATTCTCCCAGCGGGGGCCCCTGAAGAGCAGTTCTTC.

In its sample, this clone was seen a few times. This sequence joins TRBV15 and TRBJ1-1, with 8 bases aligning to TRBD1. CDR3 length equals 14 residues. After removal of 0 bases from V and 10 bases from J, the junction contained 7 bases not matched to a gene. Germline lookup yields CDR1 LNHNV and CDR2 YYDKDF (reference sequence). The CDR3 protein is CATSRDRQGKAAFF. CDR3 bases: TGTGCCACCAGCAGAGATCGACAGGGGAAAGCAGCTTTCTTT.

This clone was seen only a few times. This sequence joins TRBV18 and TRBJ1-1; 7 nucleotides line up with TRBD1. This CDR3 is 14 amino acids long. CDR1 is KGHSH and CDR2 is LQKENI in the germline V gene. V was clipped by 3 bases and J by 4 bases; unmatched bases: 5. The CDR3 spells CASSPAQGPTEAFF. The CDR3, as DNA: TGTGCCAGCTCACCTGCACAGGGGCCCACTGAAGCTTTCTTT.